This T cell receptor beta chain originates from a study of blood T cell repertoires in COVID-19. At the level of the study: Sources were T cells, B-cell-depleted T cells, or PBMCs; the material itself was cDNA or gDNA.

This clone was recorded only once. In assigning cohorts, the study relied on participant-reported clinical history. Germline CDR1 and CDR2: GTSNPN and SVGIG (reference sequence). The CDR3 loop spans 15 amino acids. J gave up 7 bases and V 2 bases, and 13 bases lay outside the gene matches. Authors' data handling: Reference gene primer amplification yielded estimated nucleated cell counts. The protocol was immunoSEQ multiplex PCR, while the TCRdb copy is restricted to in-frame clones and leaves out a portion. The V and J calls and clone size come from that table; D and trimming were worked out from the DNA. This table has 350,000 to 450,000 clones, approximately 90% appearing once.

V gene TRBV30 combines with J gene TRBJ2-7, with 8 bases that match TRBD2. Input material: PBMCs or T cells enriched from blood (not recorded which). This TCR came from a woman aged 40 to 55 who had been exposed to COVID-19. Written as DNA, the CDR3 is TGTGCCTGGAGTCGGGGCAGCGGGAGACCTGGGGAGCAGTACTTC. It is translated as CAWSRGSGRPGEQYF.